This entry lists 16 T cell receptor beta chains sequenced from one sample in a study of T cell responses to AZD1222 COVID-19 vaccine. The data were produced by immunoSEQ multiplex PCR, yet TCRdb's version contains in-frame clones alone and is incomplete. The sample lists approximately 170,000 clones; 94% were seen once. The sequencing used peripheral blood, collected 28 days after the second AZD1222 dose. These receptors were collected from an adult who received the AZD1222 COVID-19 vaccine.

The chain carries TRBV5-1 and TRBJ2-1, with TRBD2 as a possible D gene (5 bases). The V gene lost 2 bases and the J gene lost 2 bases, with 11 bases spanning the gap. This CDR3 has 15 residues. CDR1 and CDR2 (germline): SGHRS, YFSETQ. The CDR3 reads CASSFQEGAYNEQFF. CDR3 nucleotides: TGCGCCAGCAGCTTTCAAGAGGGCGCCTACAATGAGCAGTTCTTC.

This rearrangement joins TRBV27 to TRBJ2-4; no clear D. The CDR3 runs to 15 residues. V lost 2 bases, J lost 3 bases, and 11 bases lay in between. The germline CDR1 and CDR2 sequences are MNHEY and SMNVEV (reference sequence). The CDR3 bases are TGTGCCAGCAGTTTAAGTGGAGTCGGCAAAAACATTCAGTACTTC. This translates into CASSLSGVGKNIQYF.

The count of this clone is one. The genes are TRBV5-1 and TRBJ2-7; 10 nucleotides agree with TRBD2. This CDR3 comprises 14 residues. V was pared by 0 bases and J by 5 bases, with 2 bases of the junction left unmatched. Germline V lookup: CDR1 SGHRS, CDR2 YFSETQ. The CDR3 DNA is TGCGCCAGCAGCTTGGTGCTAGCGGGAGACGAGCAGTACTTC. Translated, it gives CASSLVLAGDEQYF.

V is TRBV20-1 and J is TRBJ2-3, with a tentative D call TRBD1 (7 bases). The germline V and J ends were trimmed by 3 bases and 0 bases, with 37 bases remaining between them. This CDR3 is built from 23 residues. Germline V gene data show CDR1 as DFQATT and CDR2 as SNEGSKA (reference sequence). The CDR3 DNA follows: TGCAGTGCTAGTGAAACTCCGGGACAGCAGCCGACACCTAGCGACGCGAGCACAGATACGCAGTATTTT. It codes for CSASETPGQQPTPSDASTDTQYF.

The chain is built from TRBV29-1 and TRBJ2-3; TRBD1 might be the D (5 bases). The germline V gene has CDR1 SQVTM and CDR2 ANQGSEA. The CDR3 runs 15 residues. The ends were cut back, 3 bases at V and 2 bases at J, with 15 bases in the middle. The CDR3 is CSVDQGIGVTDTQYF. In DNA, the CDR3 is TGCAGCGTTGATCAGGGCATAGGAGTCACAGATACGCAGTATTTT.

CDR3 protein: CASSYSGGREETQYF. DNA of the CDR3: TGTGCCAGCAGTTACTCGGGAGGACGGGAAGAGACCCAGTACTTC. This rearrangement joins TRBV6-5 to TRBJ2-5; possibly TRBD2 for D (6 bases). Germline V CDR1 and CDR2: MNHEY, SVGAGI. CDR3 length: 15 amino acids. V gave up 0 bases and J gave up 3 bases, with 11 bases separating them.

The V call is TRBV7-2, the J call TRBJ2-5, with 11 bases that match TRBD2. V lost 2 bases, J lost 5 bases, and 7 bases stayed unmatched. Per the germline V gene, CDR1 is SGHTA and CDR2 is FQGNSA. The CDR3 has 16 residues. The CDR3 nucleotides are TGTGCCAGCAGCTTAACGACTAGCGGGATCACGGAGACCCAGTACTTC. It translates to CASSLTTSGITETQYF.

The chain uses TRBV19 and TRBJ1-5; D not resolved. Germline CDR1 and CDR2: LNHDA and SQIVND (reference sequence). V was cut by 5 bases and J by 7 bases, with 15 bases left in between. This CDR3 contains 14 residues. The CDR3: CASSDREERQPQHF. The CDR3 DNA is TGTGCCAGTAGTGATCGGGAGGAAAGACAGCCCCAGCATTTT.

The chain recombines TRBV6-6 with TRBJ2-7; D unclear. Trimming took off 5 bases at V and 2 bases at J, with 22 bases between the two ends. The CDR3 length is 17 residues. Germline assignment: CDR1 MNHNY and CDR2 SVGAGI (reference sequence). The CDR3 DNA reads TGTGCCAGCAGTCTCCGCTTGACGGCGGTTATCCCCTACGAGCAGTACTTC. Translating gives CASSLRLTAVIPYEQYF.

The CDR3 loop is CASSRAGPVGETQYF. CDR3 DNA: TGTGCCAGCTCACGCGCAGGGCCAGTCGGAGAGACCCAGTACTTC. The chain joins TRBV18 to TRBJ2-5; D is perhaps TRBD1 (5 bases). Germline-derived CDR1 and CDR2 are KGHSH and LQKENI. The V and J ends lost 4 bases and 4 bases respectively, with 16 bases between them. This CDR3 contains 15 residues.

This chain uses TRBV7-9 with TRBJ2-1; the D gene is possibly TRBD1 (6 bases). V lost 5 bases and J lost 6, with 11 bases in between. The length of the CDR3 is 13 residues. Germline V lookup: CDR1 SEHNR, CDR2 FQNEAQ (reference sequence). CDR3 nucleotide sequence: TGTGCCAGCAGCCAGACAGGAGGCAATGAGCAGTTCTTC. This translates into CASSQTGGNEQFF.

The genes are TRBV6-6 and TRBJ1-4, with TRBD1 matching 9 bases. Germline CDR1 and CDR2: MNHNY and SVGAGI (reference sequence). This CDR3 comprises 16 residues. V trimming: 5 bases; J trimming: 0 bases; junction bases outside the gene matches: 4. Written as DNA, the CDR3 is TGTGCCAGCAGTCCAGGACAGGGGCCAACTAATGAAAAACTGTTTTTT. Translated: CASSPGQGPTNEKLFF.

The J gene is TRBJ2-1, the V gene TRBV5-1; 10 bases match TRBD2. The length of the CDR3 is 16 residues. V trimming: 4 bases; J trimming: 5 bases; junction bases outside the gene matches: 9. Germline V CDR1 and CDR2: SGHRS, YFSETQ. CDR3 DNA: TGCGCCAGCAGCGCCCGGGGACTAGCGTCGAACAATGAGCAGTTCTTC. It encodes CASSARGLASNNEQFF.

CDR3 region: CASSKQGRVTEAFF. DNA for the CDR3: TGCGCCAGCAGCAAACAGGGGCGGGTCACTGAAGCTTTCTTT. The rearrangement joins TRBV4-1 to TRBJ1-1; 7 bases agree with TRBD1. V shed 5 bases, J shed 4 bases, and the junction held 7 bases outside the gene matches. The CDR3 runs to 14 residues. Germline CDR1 is MGHRA and CDR2 is YSYEKL.

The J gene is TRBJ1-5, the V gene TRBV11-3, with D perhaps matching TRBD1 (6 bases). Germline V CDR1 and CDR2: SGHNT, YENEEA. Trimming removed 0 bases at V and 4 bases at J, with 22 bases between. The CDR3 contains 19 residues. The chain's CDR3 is CASSLDGPQTGEVNQPQHF. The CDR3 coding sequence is TGTGCCAGCAGCTTAGACGGACCCCAGACAGGCGAGGTTAATCAGCCCCAGCATTTT.

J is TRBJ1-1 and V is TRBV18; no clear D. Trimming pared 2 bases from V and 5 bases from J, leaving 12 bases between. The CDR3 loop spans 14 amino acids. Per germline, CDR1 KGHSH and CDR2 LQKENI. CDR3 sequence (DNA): TGTGCCAGCTCACCAATGGCGGGAGATACTGAAGCTTTCTTT. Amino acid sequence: CASSPMAGDTEAFF.